Included here is one TCR beta chain sequence, with context. This sample is drawn from a study of sequential checkpoint blockade in melanoma. On the study more broadly: Randomization was 1:1 between first-line nivolumab→ipilimumab and ipilimumab→nivolumab. After both sequences, patients received maintenance nivolumab.

The length of the CDR3 is 17 residues. J lost 4 bases, V lost 0 bases, and 11 bases had no gene match. The V gene's germline CDR1 is SQVTM and CDR2 ANQGSEA. This table comes from immunoSEQ multiplex PCR, and its TCRdb copy is limited to in-frame clones, with some not included. The sample has some 9,400 clones, just under 60% seen once. The treatment is: randomized to nivolumab then ipilimumab (arm A) or the reverse (arm B). The chain carries TRBV29-1 and TRBJ2-1, with 8 bases lining up with TRBD1. The sequencing used CD8+ T cells sorted from blood (inferred from file names), collected from a patient given nivolumab and ipilimumab in sequence. The receptor was derived from a human donor with melanoma. The CDR3 loop is CSVEDPSRQGQYNEQFF. The CDR3 nucleotides are TGCAGCGTTGAAGATCCTTCCCGACAGGGGCAATACAATGAGCAGTTCTTC.